The present T cell receptor beta chain was sequenced within a study of CD8 T cells in Susac syndrome. For the study at large: Within the sequenced Susac syndrome patient group, about six exhibited active disease and roughly 8 were in remission. Study-level findings and limits: The study conceded that relatively few individuals underwent its TCR sequencing and HLA analysis.

Concerning this clonotype: Antigen unknown.

The CDR3 covers 16 residues. Germline V CDR1 and CDR2: KGHSH, LQKENI. With 4 bases clipped from V and 0 bases from J, the junction kept 7 bases outside the gene matches. Reverse transcription of roughly 0.45 to 1 ug RNA was performed with random hexamers. A multiplex approach, immunoSEQ multiplex PCR, amplified TCR beta CDR3 across 54 Vbeta and 13 Jbeta. TCRdb re-derived calls from the immunoSEQ multiplex PCR reads in MiXCR, one entry per CDR3 protein. The sample lists 200,000 to 300,000 distinct CDR3 sequences, approximately 95% occurring once. The authors sequenced TCR beta from blood CD8+ and CD4+ T cells.

The sequenced material came from CD4+ T cells from PBMCs. This rearrangement joins TRBV18 to TRBJ2-7; TRBD1 aligns across 9 bases. The receptor was isolated from a human donor with Susac syndrome. The CDR3 region has the DNA TGTGCCAGCTCACGTAACCGGGACAGGGACTCCTACGAGCAGTACTTC. As protein: CASSRNRDRDSYEQYF.